This is a list of T cell receptor beta chains from one sample in a study of chemoradiotherapy in HPV16-positive cancers. The data were produced by immunoSEQ multiplex PCR, yet TCRdb's version contains in-frame clones alone and is incomplete. The sample holds approximately 12,000 clones, about 85% seen once. The sample in question was blood, obtained from a patient who underwent chemoradiotherapy. These receptors were collected from a human donor with HPV-associated anogenital cancer. CDR3s include the opening cysteine and the closing phenylalanine or tryptophan. Each record gives: V gene, clone size, J gene, D gene, CDR3 protein, CDR3 DNA. D genes are given only for firm matches. A row's size may be missing; if present it is once, few, many or a size class.

TRBV4-1	-	TRBJ1-1	-	CASSQALGNTEAFF	TGCGCCAGCAGCCAAGCATTGGGGAACACTGAAGCTTTCTTT
TRBV2	once	TRBJ2-1	TRBD2	CASSPGGGVPNEQFF	TGTGCCAGCAGTCCGGGCGGGGGGGTACCTAATGAGCAGTTCTTC
TRBV7-9	-	TRBJ1-1	-	CASSPPSGGSTEAFF	TGTGCCAGCAGCCCCCCGTCGGGGGGAAGTACTGAAGCTTTCTTT
TRBV5-6	-	TRBJ2-2	-	CASSSLLEGNTGELFF	TGTGCCAGCAGCTCCCTTCTGGAGGGTAACACCGGGGAGCTGTTTTTT
TRBV11-3	-	TRBJ2-2	-	CASSLASNTGELFF	TGTGCCAGCAGCTTAGCATCGAACACCGGGGAGCTGTTTTTT
TRBV10-1	-	TRBJ1-5	TRBD1	CASSSVQGANQPQHF	TGCGCCAGCAGTTCAGTTCAGGGGGCAAATCAGCCCCAGCATTTT
TRBV10-3	-	TRBJ2-6	TRBD1	CAIGNRGRRPNVLTF	TGTGCCATCGGTAACAGGGGGCGCCGGCCCAACGTCCTGACTTTC
TRBV29-1	-	TRBJ1-1	-	CSVSDGNTEAFF	TGCAGCGTCTCCGACGGGAACACTGAAGCTTTCTTT
TRBV2	-	TRBJ2-1	-	CASSGLNEQFF	TGTGCCAGCAGCGGACTAAATGAGCAGTTCTTC
TRBV6-5	-	TRBJ1-2	-	CASSYSRGAIGGYTF	TGTGCCAGCAGTTACTCGCGCGGAGCTATCGGTGGCTACACCTTC
TRBV5-1	-	TRBJ1-6	-	CASSGRGVSSYNSPLHF	TGCGCCAGCAGCGGACGGGGGGTTAGCTCCTATAATTCACCCCTCCACTTT
TRBV19	-	TRBJ1-5	TRBD1	CASTAETGGNQPQHF	TGTGCCAGTACCGCCGAGACAGGGGGCAATCAGCCCCAGCATTTT
TRBV7-2	-	TRBJ1-2	-	CASSSVTGTVPPYGYTF	TGTGCCAGCAGCTCAGTTACAGGGACTGTTCCCCCCTATGGCTACACCTTC
TRBV5-1	-	TRBJ1-4	TRBD1	CASSLEGQGFAKLFF	TGCGCCAGCAGCTTGGAGGGACAGGGGTTTGCAAAACTGTTTTTT
TRBV7-2	-	TRBJ2-6	-	CASSLAFSGANVLTF	TGTGCCAGCAGCTTAGCTTTCTCTGGGGCCAACGTCCTGACTTTC
TRBV9	-	TRBJ1-1	-	CASNLQGLDTEAFF	TGTGCCAGCAATTTGCAGGGGTTAGACACTGAAGCTTTCTTT
TRBV18	-	TRBJ2-7	-	CASSPERYLNSERYF	TGTGCCAGCTCACCTGAGCGGTACCTTAATTCAGAGCGGTACTTC
TRBV2	few	TRBJ1-1	-	CASSDRNTEAFF	TGTGCCAGCAGTGACAGGAACACTGAAGCTTTCTTT
TRBV7-6	-	TRBJ2-3	TRBD2	CASSLTSGGSDTQYF	TGTGCCAGCAGCCTTACTAGCGGGGGCTCAGATACGCAGTATTTT
TRBV7-8	-	TRBJ1-2	-	CASSPGGPGYTF	TGTGCCAGCAGCCCGGGGGGCCCTGGCTACACCTTC
TRBV18	few	TRBJ1-1	-	CASSPQEQVSDTEAFF	TGTGCCAGCTCACCGCAGGAACAGGTCTCTGACACTGAAGCTTTCTTT
TRBV6-7	-	TRBJ2-1	-	CASTLTDEQFF	TGTGCCAGCACCCTGACAGATGAGCAGTTCTTC